The present T cell receptor beta chain was sequenced within a study of molecular identifiers for immune sequencing clone quantification. Overall study findings and caveats: Effector cells had over 99% of their molecules in clones above 20 RNA copies, while naive cells had under 1%.

As previously described, bulk TCR libraries were made using listed TCR primers. Using its own MiXCR run on the PCR reads, TCRdb lists one record per CDR3 protein. This sample has around 20,000 distinct CDR3 sequences, with 15% to 20% found just once. With 10%, 30% or 50% of RNA, about 19,000 to 1,000,000 naive CD8 T cells were sequenced. Sorting defined naive CD8 T cells as CD8+CD4-CCR7+CD45RA+. This clonotype was seen repeatedly, ten times or more. Its antigen remains unknown. This receptor was obtained from a human donor in good health. Some libraries in this study had Jurkat cell RNA spiked in. Sequencing was performed on naive CD8+ T cells from blood, with Jurkat cell RNA spiked in. This sample's subset: FACS-sorted CD8+CD4-CCR7+CD45RA+ naive T cells.

DNA of the CDR3: TGCAGTGCGGTATTGAACACTGAAGCTTTCTTT. It codes for CSAVLNTEAFF. The chain has TRBV20-1 and TRBJ1-1; D is undetermined. The CDR3 has 11 amino acids. Trimming took off 6 bases at V and 0 bases at J, with 5 bases between the two ends. Germline V lookup: CDR1 DFQATT, CDR2 SNEGSKA (reference sequence).